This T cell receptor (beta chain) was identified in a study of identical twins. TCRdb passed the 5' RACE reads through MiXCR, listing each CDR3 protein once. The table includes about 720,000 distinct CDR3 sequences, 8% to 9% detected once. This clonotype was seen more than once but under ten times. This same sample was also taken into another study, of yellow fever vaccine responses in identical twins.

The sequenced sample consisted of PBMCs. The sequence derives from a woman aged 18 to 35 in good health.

The CDR3 is CASSTGTALYSYEQYF. The CDR3 DNA is TGTGCCAGCAGTACCGGGACAGCTCTTTACTCCTACGAGCAGTACTTC. This chain joins TRBV6-1 and TRBJ2-7; 7 bases are a match to TRBD1. CDR1 is MNHNS, CDR2 SASEGT, per germline. J was trimmed by 0 bases and V by 5 bases; bases with no gene match: 10. The CDR3 runs 16 residues.